This TCR beta chain derives from a study of shared clonotypes between healthy human individuals. V gave up 2 bases and J gave up 5 bases; unmatched junction bases: 4. The germline V gene encodes CDR1 SGHDT and CDR2 YYEEEE. The CDR3 spans 14 residues. Measured with immunoSEQ multiplex PCR; TCRdb has only the in-frame clones, and not every one. The table includes a few million clones, 90% to 97% detected once. The chain combines TRBV5-6 with TRBJ2-1, with 7 bases identical to TRBD2. The clonotype comes from a man younger than 35 in good health. Sequenced material: naive CD4+ T cells sorted from blood. Subset described: CD45RA+ positively selected. In nucleotides, the CDR3 is TGTGCCAGCAGCTTAGTCGGGACTAACAATGAGCAGTTCTTC. It encodes CASSLVGTNNEQFF.